These 18 T cell receptor beta chains were all obtained from the same sample, sequenced in a study of blood T cell repertoires in COVID-19. TCRdb keeps only in-frame clones here, not all; method: immunoSEQ multiplex PCR. The sample comprises some 400,000 clones, 85% to 90% of which are singletons, and about 1.8% rests with the top ten. Sequencing was carried out using PBMCs or T cells enriched from blood (not recorded which). These receptors came from a woman in her thirties who had recovered from COVID-19.

The chain has TRBV30 and TRBJ1-6; 7 bases match TRBD1. With 2 bases clipped from V and 8 bases from J, the junction kept 6 bases outside the gene matches. The germline V gene has CDR1 GTSNPN and CDR2 SVGIG (reference sequence). This CDR3 spans 14 amino acids. The CDR3 protein is CAWSRTGGYSPLHF. DNA of the CDR3: TGTGCCTGGAGTCGGACAGGAGGCTATTCACCCCTCCACTTT.

The sample holds a few counts of this clone. The chain is built from TRBV24-1 and TRBJ1-5; no clear D gene. Between the trimmed V and J ends, which lost 5 bases and 0 bases, there was a span of 13 bases. In germline, CDR1 is KGHDR, CDR2 SFDVKD. The CDR3 has 16 amino acids. The CDR3: CATSGLRRDSNQPQHF. Written as DNA, the CDR3 is TGTGCCACCAGTGGGCTAAGACGGGATAGCAATCAGCCCCAGCATTTT.

The CDR3: CASSEAMTGLGTEAFF. The CDR3 DNA sequence: TGTGCCAGCAGTGAAGCCATGACAGGTCTGGGGACTGAAGCTTTCTTT. The J gene is TRBJ1-1, the V gene TRBV2; TRBD1 might be the D (6 bases). Germline V gene sequence: CDR1 SNHLY, CDR2 FYNNEI. With 0 bases removed from V and 5 bases from J, the gap between germline ends came to 16 bases. This CDR3 region has 16 residues.

The V and J genes are TRBV27 and TRBJ1-5; no firm D call. Trimming removed 5 bases from V and 2 bases from J, with 13 bases in between. CDR3 size: 15 residues. The V gene's germline CDR1 is MNHEY and CDR2 SMNVEV (reference sequence). In DNA form, the CDR3 reads TGTGCCAGCAGTAAATATCAAGGAGGCAATCAGCCCCAGCATTTT. This translates into CASSKYQGGNQPQHF.

The chain employs TRBV7-9 and TRBJ2-4; 7 bases fit TRBD1. Germline CDR1 and CDR2: SEHNR and FQNEAQ (reference sequence). Trimming removed 5 bases from V and 5 bases from J; junction bases left unmatched: 3. This CDR3 region has 13 residues. As DNA, the CDR3 is TGTGCCAGCAGCCCTGGGACAGAAAACATTCAGTACTTC. Translated: CASSPGTENIQYF.

V gene TRBV5-1 combines with J gene TRBJ2-7; 8 nucleotides line up with TRBD2. The CDR3 length is 15 residues. In germline, CDR1 is SGHRS, CDR2 YFSETQ. Trimming cost V 0 bases and J 2 bases; bases outside gene matches: 4. CDR3 residues: CASSLAGRGAYEQYF. The CDR3, as DNA: TGCGCCAGCAGCTTGGCCGGGCGGGGGGCCTACGAGCAGTACTTC.

CDR3 coding DNA: TGTGCCTGGACCCCCTCGGGTGGAAACACCATATATTTT. It encodes CAWTPSGGNTIYF. The chain recombines TRBV30 with TRBJ1-3, with unresolved D. Trimming removed 4 bases from V and 3 bases from J, with 10 bases in between. CDR1 GTSNPN and CDR2 SVGIG come from the germline V gene (reference sequence). This CDR3 comprises 13 residues.

There are a few counts of this clone. The chain recombines TRBV28 with TRBJ2-7, with no clear D. The V and J ends lost 2 bases and 0 bases respectively, with 11 bases between them. This CDR3 is 15 amino acids long. CDR1 MDHEN and CDR2 SYDVKM come from the germline V gene. The chain's CDR3 is CASSLVGLRSYEQYF. In DNA form, the CDR3 reads TGTGCCAGCAGTTTAGTCGGGTTGCGCTCCTACGAGCAGTACTTC. Based on the CDR3 plus reference TRBV28 and TRBJ2-7, the full variable domain is DVKVTQSSRYLVKRTGEKVFLECVQDMDHENMFWYRQDPGLGLRLIYFSYDVKMKEKGDIPEGYSVSREKKERFSLILESASTNQTSMYLCASSLVGLRSYEQYFGPGTRLTVT.

The chain combines TRBV9 with TRBJ1-1; D not resolved. The CDR3 is made up of 13 amino acids. V lost 4 bases and J 6 bases, leaving 13 bases between the germline ends. Germline CDR1 reads SGDLS; CDR2 reads YYNGEE. CDR3 sequence: CASSPYSRPEAFF. The CDR3 DNA follows: TGTGCCAGCAGCCCCTACAGTAGACCTGAAGCTTTCTTT.

The J gene is TRBJ1-1, the V gene TRBV28; TRBD1 agrees at 7 bases. The CDR3 consists of 18 residues. Germline CDR1 and CDR2: MDHEN and SYDVKM. Unmatched junction bases numbered 16, after V lost 6 bases and J lost 0 bases. The CDR3, as DNA: TGTGCCAGCAGAAGACAGGGCCTGCTTAAAACTTTGAACACTGAAGCTTTCTTT. The encoded protein is CASRRQGLLKTLNTEAFF.

The V gene is TRBV28, the J gene TRBJ2-7, with TRBD2 matching 8 bases. CDR3 length: 16 amino acids. CDR1 and CDR2 (germline): MDHEN, SYDVKM. J lost 5 bases, V lost 7 bases, and 16 bases had no gene match. CDR3 amino acids: CASNTPRAGGRDEQYF. CDR3 bases: TGTGCCAGCAACACCCCTCGGGCGGGAGGTCGGGACGAGCAGTACTTC.

The chain combines TRBV19 with TRBJ1-1; 9 positions match TRBD1. CDR1 is LNHDA, CDR2 SQIVND, per germline (reference sequence). The CDR3 contains 16 residues. V lost 6 bases, J lost 0 bases, and 8 bases stayed unmatched. The CDR3 is CASSPGQGGMNTEAFF. The CDR3 region has the DNA TGTGCCAGTAGCCCGGGACAGGGAGGCATGAACACTGAAGCTTTCTTT.

The CDR3 spells CATARAQDQPQHF. The CDR3 DNA follows: TGTGCCACCGCGAGGGCTCAGGATCAGCCCCAGCATTTT. V is TRBV24-1 and J is TRBJ1-5; the D is unclear. Between the trimmed V and J ends, which lost 9 bases and 5 bases, there was a span of 13 bases. The CDR3 has 13 residues. In germline, CDR1 is KGHDR, CDR2 SFDVKD.

The chain employs TRBV2 and TRBJ1-5; no definite D call. This CDR3 is built from 17 residues. The V end lost 7 bases, the J end lost 2 bases, and 21 bases lay between the germline ends. The germline V gene has CDR1 SNHLY and CDR2 FYNNEI. CDR3 nucleotide sequence: TGTGCCAGCACCAAGGCCACCCGACGGGTGGGCAATCAGCCCCAGCATTTT. Translation: CASTKATRRVGNQPQHF.

The J gene is TRBJ1-1, the V gene TRBV12-3 or TRBV12-4, with D uncertain. The CDR3 runs to 12 residues. Trimming removed 5 bases from V and 6 bases from J, with 10 bases in between. CDR3 region: CASSPTDSEAFF. The CDR3, as DNA: TGTGCCAGCAGTCCCACGGACTCTGAAGCTTTCTTT.

The V gene is TRBV11-2, the J gene TRBJ2-7; D is uncertain. V lost 6 bases and J 1 base, leaving 10 bases between the germline ends. CDR3 length equals 13 residues. Per the germline V gene, CDR1 is SGHAT and CDR2 is FQNNGV. CDR3 region: CASRHIRSYEQYF. The CDR3 DNA sequence: TGTGCCAGCAGGCACATACGTTCCTACGAGCAGTACTTC.

Regarding this clone: The same CDR3 can be traced to other DNA sequences in this sample. J is TRBJ1-2 and V is TRBV11-2, with D possibly being TRBD1 (5 bases). CDR1 is SGHAT and CDR2 is FQNNGV in the germline V gene. This CDR3 spans 13 amino acids. The V gene lost 5 bases and the J gene lost 4 bases, with 11 bases spanning the gap. The CDR3 here is CASSPGGVYGYTF. CDR3 coding DNA: TGTGCCAGCAGCCCCGGGGGAGTCTATGGCTACACCTTC.

The rearrangement uses TRBV5-1 and TRBJ2-7, with a weak D call TRBD1 (6 bases). CDR3 size: 16 residues. Germline values: CDR1 SGHRS, CDR2 YFSETQ. V was trimmed by 4 bases and J by 3 bases, leaving 20 bases between them. This CDR3 reads CASSLTRTDHYYEQYF. The DNA for the CDR3 is TGCGCCAGCAGCCTAACAAGGACAGACCATTACTACGAGCAGTACTTC.